The 9 T cell receptor beta chains below all came from one sample that was sequenced in a study of cytomegalovirus exposure and HLA in healthy donors. Some clones are missing from TCRdb's copy, which holds only in-frame ones; the method was immunoSEQ multiplex PCR. The sample yields about 78,000 clones, about 96% seen once. The sample comprised PBMCs. These receptors all come from a man between 18 and 35 years old in good health and CMV-seropositive.

The CDR3 loop reads CASSYGLGAYGYTF. CDR3 DNA: TGTGCCAGCAGTTACGGCCTCGGAGCCTATGGCTACACCTTC. The chain joins TRBV6-5 to TRBJ1-2; D is uncertain. V lost 2 bases, J lost 4 bases, and 11 bases lay in between. CDR1 is MNHEY, CDR2 SVGAGI, per germline. The length of the CDR3 is 14 residues.

The chain is built from TRBV5-1 and TRBJ1-2; TRBD1 matches at 10 bases. J lost 8 bases, V lost 4 bases, and 5 bases had no gene match. This CDR3 spans 13 amino acids. CDR1 is SGHRS and CDR2 is YFSETQ in the germline V gene. The DNA for the CDR3 is TGCGCCAGCAGCATGACAGGGGGCAAAGGCTACACCTTC. This gives the protein CASSMTGGKGYTF. The complete variable domain, with remaining parts taken from reference TRBV5-1 and TRBJ1-2, reads KAGVTQTPRYLIKTRGQQVTLSCSPISGHRSVSWYQQTPGQGLQFLFEYFSETQRNKGNFPGRFSGRQFSNSRSEMNVSTLELGDSALYLCASSMTGGKGYTFGSGTRLTVV.

This chain joins TRBV28 and TRBJ2-3; TRBD1 matches at 7 bases. V dropped 5 bases and J dropped 3; count of bases not matched to a gene: 11. There are 16 residues in the CDR3. CDR1 MDHEN and CDR2 SYDVKM come from the germline V gene. CDR3: CASSPPGTEGTDTQYF. CDR3 bases: TGTGCCAGCAGTCCCCCGGGGACAGAAGGTACAGATACGCAGTATTTT.

The chain links TRBV10-2 to TRBJ2-1, with 11 bases that match TRBD2. This CDR3 contains 16 residues. Trimming cost V 3 bases and J 4 bases; bases outside gene matches: 5. Germline CDR1 is WSHSY and CDR2 is SAAADI. In DNA, the CDR3 is TGCGCCAGCAGTGACCACCTAGCGGGAGGATACAATGAGCAGTTCTTC. It codes for CASSDHLAGGYNEQFF.

This clone was counted a few times. This rearrangement joins TRBV6-5 to TRBJ1-1; tentatively, D is TRBD1 (5 bases). Germline CDR1 MNHEY, CDR2 SVGAGI. This CDR3 is 14 amino acids long. Trimming took off 7 bases at V and 4 bases at J, with 16 bases between the two ends. CDR3 amino acids: CASILGQGATEAFF. DNA of the CDR3: TGTGCCAGCATTCTCGGTCAAGGGGCCACTGAAGCTTTCTTT.

The chain joins TRBV27 to TRBJ1-2, with 7 bases that match TRBD1. Per the germline V gene, CDR1 is MNHEY and CDR2 is SMNVEV (reference sequence). This CDR3 is 15 amino acids long. With V trimmed by 6 bases and J by 4 bases, 11 bases remained unmatched. The chain's CDR3 is CASSRRTGLLYGYTF. CDR3 DNA: TGTGCCAGCAGCCGAAGGACAGGACTTCTCTATGGCTACACCTTC.

CDR3 nucleotide sequence: TGTGCCAGCAGCCAAGAAGCAACGGGGGTTGATACGCAGTATTTT. It codes for CASSQEATGVDTQYF. The chain employs TRBV4-2 and TRBJ2-3, with a possible D match to TRBD2 (6 bases). Per germline, CDR1 LGHNA and CDR2 YNFKEQ. This CDR3 region has 15 residues. The V end lost 0 bases, the J end lost 6 bases, and 13 bases lay between the germline ends.

J is TRBJ1-2 and V is TRBV6-1; D uncertain. The CDR3 runs to 14 residues. Germline V CDR1 and CDR2: MNHNS, SASEGT. With 1 base removed from V and 5 bases from J, the gap between germline ends came to 11 bases. The CDR3 spells CASSEGETAYGYTF. Here the CDR3 DNA reads TGTGCCAGCAGTGAAGGAGAGACTGCGTATGGCTACACCTTC.

The chain combines TRBV5-1 with TRBJ2-7, with 9 bases fitting TRBD2. The germline V gene encodes CDR1 SGHRS and CDR2 YFSETQ. V gave up 0 bases and J gave up 5 bases; unmatched junction bases: 3. The CDR3 totals 14 residues. The CDR3 DNA sequence: TGCGCCAGCAGCTTGGCCCCTAGCGGGAACGAGCAGTACTTC. This gives the protein CASSLAPSGNEQYF.